One and the same sample provided the 27 T cell receptor beta chains below, sequenced in a study of radiation and T cells in renal cell carcinoma. Time point denoted: blood 4 weeks post-SBRT, at nephrectomy. Treatment reported: 15 Gy SBRT to primary tumor, nephrectomy 4 weeks later. Profiling relied on immunoSEQ multiplex PCR, and the TCRdb table lists in-frame clones only, not all of them. The sample lists fewer than 200,000 clones, about 88% occurring once. Sequencing was performed on blood, taken from a patient whose treatment included radiotherapy and nephrectomy. The receptors here all came from a woman aged 50 to 65 with renal cell carcinoma.

The chain combines TRBV6-6 with TRBJ2-1, with 7 bases fitting TRBD2. J lost 4 bases, V lost 6 bases, and 9 bases had no gene match. CDR3 length equals 15 residues. Germline CDR1 is MNHNY and CDR2 is SVGAGI (reference sequence). This CDR3 is CASSKSSGPYNEQFF. The CDR3 bases are TGTGCCAGCAGCAAATCTAGCGGTCCTTACAATGAGCAGTTCTTC.

The V gene is TRBV7-3, the J gene TRBJ2-1; no clear D. V lost 0 bases to trimming and J lost 5 bases, with 8 bases between them. The CDR3 covers 14 residues. Germline V gene data show CDR1 as SGHTA and CDR2 as FQGTGA. The CDR3 loop is CASSLTAADNEQFF. CDR3 nucleotides: TGTGCCAGCAGCTTAACTGCGGCTGACAATGAGCAGTTCTTC. Drawing the rest from reference TRBV7-3 and TRBJ2-1, the complete variable domain is GAGVSQTPSNKVTEKGKYVELRCDPISGHTALYWYRQSLGQGPEFLIYFQGTGAADDSGLPNDRFFAVRPEGSVSTLKIQRTERGDSAVYLCASSLTAADNEQFFGPGTRLTVL.

This clone appeared a single time. The chain couples TRBV10-2 to TRBJ1-1; a possible D gene is TRBD1 (5 bases). The CDR3 has 14 amino acids. Germline loops: CDR1 WSHSY, CDR2 SAAADI. Trimming removed 7 bases at V and 11 bases at J, with 23 bases between. CDR3 sequence reads: CASIPPGPGPDAFF. The DNA for the CDR3 is TGCGCCAGCATCCCCCCGGGGCCCGGGCCCGACGCTTTCTTT.

Comment on this clone: The sample carries other DNA sequences with the same CDR3. The V and J genes are TRBV9 and TRBJ1-2, with no clear D. V was pared by 3 bases and J by 8 bases, with 17 bases between. In germline, CDR1 is SGDLS, CDR2 YYNGEE. The CDR3 has 14 amino acids. The CDR3 DNA sequence: TGTGCCAGCAGCGAGCTCGGGGTGGGAGAAGGCTACACCTTC. Residues: CASSELGVGEGYTF.

V gene TRBV7-9 combines with J gene TRBJ2-1, with 7 bases aligning to TRBD2. Germline V CDR1 and CDR2: SEHNR, FQNEAQ (reference sequence). The CDR3 consists of 15 residues. V shed 5 bases and J 0 bases; nucleotides not matched to a gene: 4. Written as DNA, the CDR3 is TGTGCCAGCAGCCCTAGCGGATACTCCTACAATGAGCAGTTCTTC. Its translation: CASSPSGYSYNEQFF.

The chain recombines TRBV5-1 with TRBJ2-5, with a possible D match to TRBD1 (6 bases). Trimming removed 0 bases from V and 4 bases from J, with 16 bases in between. The CDR3 length is 16 residues. The V gene's germline CDR1 is SGHRS and CDR2 YFSETQ. CDR3 sequence reads: CASSLEAVEGGETQYF. In DNA form, the CDR3 reads TGCGCCAGCAGCTTGGAAGCGGTAGAAGGGGGAGAGACCCAGTACTTC.

The chain links TRBV6-1 to TRBJ1-6; unclear D gene. Germline V CDR1 and CDR2: MNHNS, SASEGT. The length of the CDR3 is 14 residues. Trimming pared 7 bases from V and 8 bases from J, leaving 15 bases between. The CDR3 protein is CASTVGGRDSPLHF. CDR3 coding DNA: TGTGCCAGCACCGTCGGAGGGCGGGATTCACCCCTCCACTTT.

This sequence joins TRBV30 and TRBJ2-3; unclear D gene. The length of the CDR3 is 15 residues. Trimming pared 1 base from V and 5 bases from J, leaving 16 bases between. The germline gives CDR1 GTSNPN, CDR2 SVGIG (reference sequence). CDR3 region: CAWSDRHTVVDTQYF. DNA for the CDR3: TGTGCCTGGAGTGATAGACATACAGTGGTAGATACGCAGTATTTT.

This chain uses TRBV4-1 with TRBJ1-2; no clear D. Trimming took 1 base from V and 5 from J, leaving 14 bases between them. CDR3 length: 15 amino acids. Germline V gene lookup returns CDR1 MGHRA and CDR2 YSYEKL. The CDR3 coding sequence is TGCGCCAGCAGCCAAGGCAATGGAGGTAATTATGGCTACACCTTC. Amino acid sequence: CASSQGNGGNYGYTF.

This chain connects TRBV19 to TRBJ1-5; 9 nucleotides match TRBD1. Germline CDR1 LNHDA, CDR2 SQIVND (reference sequence). This CDR3 has 14 residues. Trimming at V came to 6 bases and at J to 3 bases, leaving 3 bases not matched to a gene. This chain's CDR3 is CASSRTGVNQPQHF. The CDR3 DNA follows: TGTGCCAGTAGCAGGACAGGGGTCAATCAGCCCCAGCATTTT.

The CDR3 is CASTWGNSGTDTQYF. CDR3 nucleotide sequence: TGCGCCAGCACCTGGGGGAATAGCGGCACAGATACGCAGTATTTT. The chain recombines TRBV5-1 with TRBJ2-3; D could derive from TRBD1 or TRBD2 (5 bases each). This CDR3 has 15 residues. V gave up 6 bases and J gave up 1 base, with 15 bases separating them. Germline values: CDR1 SGHRS, CDR2 YFSETQ.

The CDR3 DNA is TGTGCCAGCAGCTCGTGGGGGGGGAACACTGAAGCTTTCTTT. Translated, it gives CASSSWGGNTEAFF. The chain has TRBV7-9 and TRBJ1-1, with a tentative D call TRBD1 (5 bases). Germline CDR1 SEHNR, CDR2 FQNEAQ (reference sequence). The CDR3 runs 14 residues. Trimming took off 4 bases at V and 1 base at J, with 10 bases between the two ends.

The chain is built from TRBV6-5 and TRBJ1-1, with 10 nucleotides matching TRBD1. Per the germline V gene, CDR1 is MNHEY and CDR2 is SVGAGI. V lost 5 bases to trimming and J lost 4 bases; unmatched junction nucleotides: 4. There are 14 residues in the CDR3. CDR3 DNA: TGTGCCAGCAGTCAGGGACAGGGGAGCACTGAAGCTTTCTTT. It yields the protein CASSQGQGSTEAFF.

The rearrangement joins TRBV5-6 to TRBJ2-5; 7 positions match TRBD1. This CDR3 comprises 14 residues. Germline values: CDR1 SGHDT, CDR2 YYEEEE. The V and J ends lost 4 bases and 1 base, in that order; junction bases with no gene match: 4. The CDR3 DNA reads as TGTGCCAGCAGCCAGAGGGACAGCCAAGAGACCCAGTACTTC. Its protein product is CASSQRDSQETQYF.

This clone was recorded once. The same CDR3 can be traced to other DNA sequences in this sample. The J gene is TRBJ2-2, the V gene TRBV30, with D tentatively TRBD2 (5 bases). CDR3 length equals 13 residues. Germline V gives CDR1 GTSNPN, CDR2 SVGIG (reference sequence). The ends were cut back, 0 bases at V and 5 bases at J, with 7 bases in the middle. This chain's CDR3 is CAWSVGVTGELFF. CDR3 DNA: TGTGCCTGGAGTGTCGGGGTTACCGGGGAGCTGTTTTTT.

The chain couples TRBV7-9 to TRBJ2-6; D may correspond to TRBD1 or TRBD2 (6 bases each). Trimming removed 5 bases at V and 4 bases at J, with 12 bases between. Germline V lookup: CDR1 SEHNR, CDR2 FQNEAQ (reference sequence). The CDR3 is 15 amino acids. CDR3 DNA sequence: TGTGCCAGCAGCGAGGGGGGAGCCGGGGCCAACGTCCTGACTTTC. It is translated as CASSEGGAGANVLTF.

The V and J genes are TRBV30 and TRBJ2-1; 8 bases map to TRBD1. In germline, CDR1 is GTSNPN, CDR2 SVGIG (reference sequence). This CDR3 contains 14 residues. V lost 5 bases and J lost 6; bases outside the gene matches: 9. The CDR3 sequence is CAWASGTGVNEQFF. Here the CDR3 DNA reads TGTGCCTGGGCTTCCGGGACAGGAGTCAATGAGCAGTTCTTC.

The chain has TRBV25-1 and TRBJ1-2; perhaps TRBD1 as D (6 bases). The germline gives CDR1 MGHDK, CDR2 SYGVNS. The CDR3 covers 15 residues. V shed 3 bases and J shed 6 bases, with 17 bases lying between them. The CDR3 region is CASSDHGGLGHGYTF. The CDR3 bases are TGTGCCAGCAGTGATCACGGGGGGCTGGGGCATGGCTACACCTTC.

This clone was seen only once. The J gene is TRBJ1-1, the V gene TRBV7-2, with D possibly being TRBD1 (5 bases). In germline, CDR1 is SGHTA, CDR2 FQGNSA. CDR3 size: 14 residues. Trimming cost V 4 bases and J 0 bases, with 9 bases left between them. The CDR3 sequence is CASSWGNMNTEAFF. The CDR3 DNA follows: TGTGCCAGCAGCTGGGGCAATATGAACACTGAAGCTTTCTTT.

The J gene is TRBJ1-5, the V gene TRBV2, with 8 positions matching TRBD1. V shed 8 bases, J shed 6 bases, and the junction held 12 bases outside the gene matches. This CDR3 is 15 amino acids long. Germline loops: CDR1 SNHLY, CDR2 FYNNEI. The CDR3 bases are TGTGCCAGCTCCCTTGGACAGGGCTTCTCTCAGCCCCAGCATTTT. Translated: CASSLGQGFSQPQHF.

V usage is TRBV6-6 and J usage is TRBJ2-7; 12 bases line up with TRBD1. The CDR3 is 15 amino acids. The V gene end was trimmed by 2 bases and the J gene end by 6 bases; junction bases not matched to a gene: 5. Germline V gene lookup returns CDR1 MNHNY and CDR2 SVGAGI (reference sequence). The CDR3 protein is CASSYPGQGASEQYF. Written as DNA, the CDR3 is TGTGCCAGCAGTTACCCGGGACAGGGGGCGAGCGAGCAGTACTTC.

As concerns this clone: At one boundary the junction diverges from the germline segment, which might be a read error. V and J are TRBV27 and TRBJ1-1, with D uncertain. CDR1 and CDR2 (germline): MNHEY, SMNVEV (reference sequence). This CDR3 has 15 amino acids. The CDR3 spells CASRLSPLRNTEAFF. The CDR3 nucleotides are TGTGCCAGCAGGTTATCTCCTTTGAGAAACACTGAAGCTTTCTTT.

The chain is built from TRBV4-1 and TRBJ1-5; the match to TRBD1 covers 8 bases. Germline V gives CDR1 MGHRA, CDR2 YSYEKL. With V trimmed by 0 bases and J by 9 bases, 4 bases remained unmatched. This CDR3 region has 14 residues. The CDR3 is CASSQETGVGPQHF. In nucleotides, the CDR3 is TGCGCCAGCAGCCAAGAGACAGGGGTGGGGCCCCAGCATTTT.

The CDR3 DNA reads TGTGCCAGTTCGAAAGAGGCAACTAATGAAAAACTGTTTTTT. Protein product: CASSKEATNEKLFF. The chain employs TRBV19 and TRBJ1-4; D uncertain. Germline CDR1 and CDR2: LNHDA and SQIVND (reference sequence). The CDR3 totals 14 residues. V was cut by 8 bases and J by 0 bases, with 10 bases left in between.

V gene TRBV29-1 combines with J gene TRBJ2-1; D may be TRBD2 (5 bases). V lost 0 bases, J lost 8 bases, and 23 bases lay in between. Germline CDR1 and CDR2: SQVTM and ANQGSEA. There are 17 residues in the CDR3. Here the CDR3 DNA reads TGCAGCGTTGAAGAATGGGGATATGGGGAGCAGTCGTATGAGCAGTTCTTC. Translation gives CSVEEWGYGEQSYEQFF.

This sequence joins TRBV4-2 and TRBJ1-2; 8 nucleotides align to TRBD1. CDR1 is LGHNA, CDR2 YNFKEQ, per germline. This CDR3 has 17 residues. The V gene end was trimmed by 1 base and the J gene end by 4 bases; junction bases not matched to a gene: 11. The CDR3 region is CASSQGIGQGLSYGYTF. The CDR3 DNA reads as TGTGCCAGCAGCCAAGGGATAGGACAGGGACTCTCCTATGGCTACACCTTC.

V is TRBV11-2 and J is TRBJ1-6; the D is unclear. Germline V gives CDR1 SGHAT, CDR2 FQNNGV. Between the trimmed V and J ends, which lost 2 bases and 4 bases, there was a span of 6 bases. The CDR3 is 14 amino acids. The CDR3 sequence is CASSLIRYNSPLHF. CDR3 bases: TGTGCCAGCAGCTTAATACGGTATAATTCACCCCTCCACTTT.